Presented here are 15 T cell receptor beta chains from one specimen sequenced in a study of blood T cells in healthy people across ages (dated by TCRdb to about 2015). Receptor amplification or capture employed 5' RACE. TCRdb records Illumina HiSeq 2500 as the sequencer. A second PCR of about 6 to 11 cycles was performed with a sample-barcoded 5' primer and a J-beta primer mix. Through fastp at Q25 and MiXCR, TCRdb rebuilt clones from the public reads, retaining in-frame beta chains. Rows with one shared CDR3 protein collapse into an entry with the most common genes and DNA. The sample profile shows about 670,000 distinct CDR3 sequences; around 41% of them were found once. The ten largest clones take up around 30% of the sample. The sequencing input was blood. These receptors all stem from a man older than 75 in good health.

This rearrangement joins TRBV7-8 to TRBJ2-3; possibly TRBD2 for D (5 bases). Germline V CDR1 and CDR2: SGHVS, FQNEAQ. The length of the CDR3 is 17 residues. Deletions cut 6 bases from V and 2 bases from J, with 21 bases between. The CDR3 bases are TGTGCCAGCAGTCCCCGGAGGTCGGTCCAAAACACAGATACGCAGTATTTT. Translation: CASSPRRSVQNTDTQYF.

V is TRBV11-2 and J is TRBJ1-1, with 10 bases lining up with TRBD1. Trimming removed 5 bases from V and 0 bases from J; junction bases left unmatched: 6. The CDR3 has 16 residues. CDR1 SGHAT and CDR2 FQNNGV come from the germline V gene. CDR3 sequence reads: CASSNRDRGLNTEAFF. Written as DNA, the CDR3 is TGTGCCAGCAGCAACCGGGACAGGGGATTGAACACTGAAGCTTTCTTT.

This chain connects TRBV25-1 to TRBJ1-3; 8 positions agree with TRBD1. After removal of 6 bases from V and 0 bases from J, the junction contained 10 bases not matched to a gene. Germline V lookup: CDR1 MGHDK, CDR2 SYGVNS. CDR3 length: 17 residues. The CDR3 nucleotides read TGTGCCAGCAGCCAAGGCTTTACAGGGGGCTCTGGAAACACCATATATTTT. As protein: CASSQGFTGGSGNTIYF.

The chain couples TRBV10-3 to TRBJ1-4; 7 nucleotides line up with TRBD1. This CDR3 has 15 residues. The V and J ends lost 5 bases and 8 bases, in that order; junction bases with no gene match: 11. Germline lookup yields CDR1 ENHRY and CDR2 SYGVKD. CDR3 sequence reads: CAISQSTGREEKLFF. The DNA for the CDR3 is TGTGCCATCAGTCAATCGACAGGGAGGGAAGAAAAACTGTTTTTT.

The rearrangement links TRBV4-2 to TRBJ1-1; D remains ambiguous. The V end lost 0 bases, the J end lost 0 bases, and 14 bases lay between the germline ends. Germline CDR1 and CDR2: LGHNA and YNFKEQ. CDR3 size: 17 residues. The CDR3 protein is CASSQDPPGQLNTEAFF. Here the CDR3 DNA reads TGTGCCAGCAGCCAAGATCCCCCCGGGCAGCTGAACACTGAAGCTTTCTTT.

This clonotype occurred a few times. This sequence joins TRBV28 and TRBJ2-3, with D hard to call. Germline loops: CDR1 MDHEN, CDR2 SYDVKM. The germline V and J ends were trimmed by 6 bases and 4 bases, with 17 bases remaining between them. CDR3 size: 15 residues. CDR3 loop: CASRAIDSGADTQYF. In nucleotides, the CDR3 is TGTGCCAGCAGAGCTATAGATTCGGGCGCAGATACGCAGTATTTT.

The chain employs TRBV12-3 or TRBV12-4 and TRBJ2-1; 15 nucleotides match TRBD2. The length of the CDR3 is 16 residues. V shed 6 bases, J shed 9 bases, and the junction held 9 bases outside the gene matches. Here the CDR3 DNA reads TGTGCCAGCAGACCAACCGGACTAGCGGGGGGGTTTGAGCAGTTCTTC. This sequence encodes CASRPTGLAGGFEQFF.

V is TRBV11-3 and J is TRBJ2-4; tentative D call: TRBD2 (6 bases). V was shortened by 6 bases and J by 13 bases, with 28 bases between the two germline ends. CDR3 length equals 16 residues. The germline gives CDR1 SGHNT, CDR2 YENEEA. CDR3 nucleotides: TGTGCCAGCAGACAAATCACCGTCGTCCCGGACTACGGGCAGTACTTC. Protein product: CASRQITVVPDYGQYF.

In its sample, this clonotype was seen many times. CDR3 coding DNA: TGTGCCAGCAGTAGGAGGGAGAATCAGCCCCAGCATTTT. Translation: CASSRRENQPQHF. This chain links TRBV27 with TRBJ1-5; D is uncertain. The V end was cut by 5 bases, the J end by 4 bases, with 9 bases between. CDR3 size: 13 residues. Germline CDR1 is MNHEY and CDR2 is SMNVEV (reference sequence).

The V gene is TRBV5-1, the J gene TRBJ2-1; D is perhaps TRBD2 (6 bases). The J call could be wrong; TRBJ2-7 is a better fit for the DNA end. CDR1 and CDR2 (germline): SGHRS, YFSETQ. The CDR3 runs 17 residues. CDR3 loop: CASSFASGLSSYNEQYF. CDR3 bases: TGCGCCAGCAGCTTTGCTTCGGGACTGAGCTCCTACAATGAGCAGTACTTC.

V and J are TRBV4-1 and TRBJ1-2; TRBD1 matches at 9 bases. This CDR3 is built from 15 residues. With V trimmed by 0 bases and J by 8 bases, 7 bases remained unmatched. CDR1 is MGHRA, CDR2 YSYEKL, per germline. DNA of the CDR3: TGCGCCAGCAGCCAAGACACAGGGGGCGCTTGGGGCTACACCTTC. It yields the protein CASSQDTGGAWGYTF.

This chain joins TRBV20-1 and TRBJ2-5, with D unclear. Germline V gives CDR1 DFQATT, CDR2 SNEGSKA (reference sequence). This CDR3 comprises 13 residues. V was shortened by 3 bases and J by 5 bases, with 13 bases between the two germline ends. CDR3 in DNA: TGCAGTGCTAGGGGTTCTAGGGTGGAGACCCAGTACTTC. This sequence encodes CSARGSRVETQYF.

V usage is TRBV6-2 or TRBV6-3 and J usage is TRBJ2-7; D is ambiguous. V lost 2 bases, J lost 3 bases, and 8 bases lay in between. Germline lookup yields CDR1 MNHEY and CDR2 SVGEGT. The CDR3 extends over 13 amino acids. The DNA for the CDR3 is TGTGCCAGCAGTTACGGTGCCTACTACGAGCAGTACTTC. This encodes CASSYGAYYEQYF.

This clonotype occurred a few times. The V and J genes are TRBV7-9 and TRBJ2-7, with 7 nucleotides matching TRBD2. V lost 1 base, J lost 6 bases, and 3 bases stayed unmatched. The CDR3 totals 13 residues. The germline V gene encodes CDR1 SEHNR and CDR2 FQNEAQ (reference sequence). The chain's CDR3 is CASSLVGEGEQYF. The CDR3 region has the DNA TGTGCCAGCAGCTTAGTCGGGGAGGGCGAGCAGTACTTC.

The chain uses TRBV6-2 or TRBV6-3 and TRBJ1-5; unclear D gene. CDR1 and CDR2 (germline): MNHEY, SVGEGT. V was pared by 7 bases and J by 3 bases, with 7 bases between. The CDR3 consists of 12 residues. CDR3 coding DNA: TGTGCCAGCAAAAAGAACAATCAGCCCCAGCATTTT. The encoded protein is CASKKNNQPQHF.